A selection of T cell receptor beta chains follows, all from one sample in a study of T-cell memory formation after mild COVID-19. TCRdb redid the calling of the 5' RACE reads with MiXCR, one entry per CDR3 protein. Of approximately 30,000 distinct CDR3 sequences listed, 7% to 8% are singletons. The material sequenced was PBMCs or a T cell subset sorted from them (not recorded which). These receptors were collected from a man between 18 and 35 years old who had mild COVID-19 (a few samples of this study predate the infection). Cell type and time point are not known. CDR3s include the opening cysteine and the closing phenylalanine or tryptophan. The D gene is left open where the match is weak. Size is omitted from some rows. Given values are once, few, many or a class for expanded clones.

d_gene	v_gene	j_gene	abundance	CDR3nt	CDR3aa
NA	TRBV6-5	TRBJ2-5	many	TGTGCCAGCAGGCCTCCGGGGCGGGGGACCCAGTACTTC	CASRPPGRGTQYF
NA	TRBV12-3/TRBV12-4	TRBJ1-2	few	TGTGCCAGCTGGCTCCGGGCCGGGGGTGGCTACACCTTC	CASWLRAGGGYTF
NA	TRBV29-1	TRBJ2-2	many	TGCAGCGTTGGGTTTGGGGGACGGGAGCTGTTTTTT	CSVGFGGRELFF
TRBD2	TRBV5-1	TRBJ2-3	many	TGCGCCAGCAGCTACAGGGGACTAGCGGGCACAGATACGCAGTATTTT	CASSYRGLAGTDTQYF
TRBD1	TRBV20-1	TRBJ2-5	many	TGCAGTGCAAATTCCCGGGACAGGCCCTTCAGGACCCAGTACTTC	CSANSRDRPFRTQYF
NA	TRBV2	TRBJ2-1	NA	TGTGCCAGCAGGGCCGGGACACCGTACAATGAGCAGTTCTTC	CASRAGTPYNEQFF
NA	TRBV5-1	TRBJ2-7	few	TGCGCCAGCAGCTTGGATGGCCGATGGTCCTACGAGCAGTACTTC	CASSLDGRWSYEQYF
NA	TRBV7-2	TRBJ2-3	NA	TGTGCCAGCAGCCCACACTTCTGGGATACGCAGTATTTT	CASSPHFWDTQYF
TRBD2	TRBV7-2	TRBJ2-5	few	TGTGCCAGCAGCTTAGAGACGGGGGGGGAAACCCAGTACTTC	CASSLETGGETQYF
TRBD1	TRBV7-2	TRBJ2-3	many	TGTGCCAGCAGCTTAGGGGGACAGGGGAGCACAGATACGCAGTATTTT	CASSLGGQGSTDTQYF
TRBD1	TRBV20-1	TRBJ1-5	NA	TGCAGTGCTCCGGCGGCGACAGGGTTAGTCAATCAGCCCCAGCATTTT	CSAPAATGLVNQPQHF
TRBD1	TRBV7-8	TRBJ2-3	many	TGTGCCAGCAGCCCGCAGGGACAGGGGGCAGATACGCAGTATTTT	CASSPQGQGADTQYF
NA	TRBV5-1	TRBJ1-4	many	TGCGCCAGCAGCCCCACCGGCTCGGGGAATGAAAAACTGTTTTTT	CASSPTGSGNEKLFF
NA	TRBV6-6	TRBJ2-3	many	TGTGCCAGCAGTTACTCGGGAGATACGCAGTATTTT	CASSYSGDTQYF
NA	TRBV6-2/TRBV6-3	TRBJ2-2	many	TGTGCCAGCAGTTACGCGCCCCGACTGAACACCGGGGAGCTGTTTTTT	CASSYAPRLNTGELFF
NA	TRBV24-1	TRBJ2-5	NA	TGTGCCACCAGTGATTTGGACAGCCAAGAGACCCAGTACTTC	CATSDLDSQETQYF
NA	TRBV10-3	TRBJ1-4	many	TGTGCCAGCCTCAGGGATCTTAATGAAAAACTGTTTTTT	CASLRDLNEKLFF
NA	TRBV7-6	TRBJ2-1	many	TGTGCCAGCAGCGTAAGCACAGGGCGCAATGAGCAGTTCTTC	CASSVSTGRNEQFF
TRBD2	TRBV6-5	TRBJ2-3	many	TGTGCCAGCAGGACGGGGGGGCCGGGTACGCAGTATTTT	CASRTGGPGTQYF
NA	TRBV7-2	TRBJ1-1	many	TGTGCCAGCAGCTTAGAGGGCTTAGGCGTCCGCACTGAAGCTTTCTTT	CASSLEGLGVRTEAFF
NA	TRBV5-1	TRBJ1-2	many	TGCGCCAGCCGCCGAGAGGCCACTAGTTCCTATGGCTACACCTTC	CASRREATSSYGYTF
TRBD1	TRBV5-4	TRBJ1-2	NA	TGTGCCAGCAGTCGGCCGGGACAGGGGGACTATGGCTACACCTTC	CASSRPGQGDYGYTF
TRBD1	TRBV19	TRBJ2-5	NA	TGTGCCAGTACCCCCGGGACAGCCATAGGAGAGACCCAGTACTTC	CASTPGTAIGETQYF
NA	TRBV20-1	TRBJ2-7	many	TGCAGTGCTAGTTCGGACAGTTGGAGCTCCTACGAGCAGTACTTC	CSASSDSWSSYEQYF
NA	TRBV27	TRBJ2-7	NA	TGTGCCAGCAGTTTCAAGGCTGGACCCTACGAGCAGTACTTC	CASSFKAGPYEQYF
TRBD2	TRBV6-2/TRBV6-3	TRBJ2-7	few	TGTGCCAGCAGTTACTCAAGGACTAGCGGGGGCGCCTACGAGCAGTACTTC	CASSYSRTSGGAYEQYF
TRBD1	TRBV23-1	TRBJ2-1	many	TGCGCCAGCCCCGGGACAGCTTTATACAATGAGCAGTTCTTC	CASPGTALYNEQFF
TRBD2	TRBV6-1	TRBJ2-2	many	TGTGCCAGCAGTGAACTAGCGGGGGGGCCCGGGGAGCTGTTTTTT	CASSELAGGPGELFF
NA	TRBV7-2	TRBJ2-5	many	TGTGCCAGCAGCCCAGGGTATTCAGAGACCCAGTACTTC	CASSPGYSETQYF
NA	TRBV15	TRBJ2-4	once	TGTGCCACCAGCAGAGAAATTGGGTCTTACAAAAACATTCAGTACTTC	CATSREIGSYKNIQYF
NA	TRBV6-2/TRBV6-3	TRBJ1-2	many	TGTGCCAGCAGTTACGACGGGACACTGAGATATGGCTACACCTTC	CASSYDGTLRYGYTF